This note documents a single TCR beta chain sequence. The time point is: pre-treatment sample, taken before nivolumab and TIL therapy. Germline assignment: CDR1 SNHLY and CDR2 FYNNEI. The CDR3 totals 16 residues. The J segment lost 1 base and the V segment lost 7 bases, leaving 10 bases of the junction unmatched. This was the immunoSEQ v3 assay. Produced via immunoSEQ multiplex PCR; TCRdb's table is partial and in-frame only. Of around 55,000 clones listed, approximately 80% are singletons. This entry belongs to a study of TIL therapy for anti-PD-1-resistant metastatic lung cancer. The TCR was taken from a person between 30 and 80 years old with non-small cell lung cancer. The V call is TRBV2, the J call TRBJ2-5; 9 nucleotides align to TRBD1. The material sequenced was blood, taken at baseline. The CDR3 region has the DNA TGTGCCAGCAATAGTCCCGGGACAGGGTTCCAAGAGACCCAGTACTTC. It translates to CASNSPGTGFQETQYF.